These T cell receptor beta chains were read from a single sample in a study of breast tumors, draining lymph nodes, adjacent tissues. TCRdb reprocessed the multiplex PCR reads via MiXCR and lists one record per CDR3 protein. The table records roughly 100,000 distinct CDR3 sequences, under 40% of them present only once. Sequencing was carried out using axillary lymph node tissue. The receptors originated from a female donor with breast cancer. Some clones in this sample may be carry-over from other donors' samples. CDR3s include the opening cysteine and the closing phenylalanine or tryptophan. The order of the fields is J gene, V gene, CDR3 protein.

j_call: TRBJ1-6; v_call: TRBV4-1; cdr3_aa: CASSQEGQVNSPLHF
j_call: TRBJ2-1; v_call: TRBV7-8; cdr3_aa: CASSLTPGTSYNEQFF
j_call: TRBJ2-3; v_call: TRBV7-2; cdr3_aa: CASSFKGGDTQYF
j_call: TRBJ2-5; v_call: TRBV19; cdr3_aa: CASSTRREGETQYF
j_call: TRBJ1-4; v_call: TRBV7-7; cdr3_aa: CASSFKPGEKLFF
j_call: TRBJ2-2; v_call: TRBV11-1; cdr3_aa: CASSFSGNAGGLFF
j_call: TRBJ1-2; v_call: TRBV28; cdr3_aa: CASKIGTGDYGYTF
j_call: TRBJ2-1; v_call: TRBV11-2; cdr3_aa: CASSLRGLAPITYNEQFF
j_call: TRBJ2-3; v_call: TRBV25-1; cdr3_aa: CASSPRTGGADTQYF
j_call: TRBJ2-7; v_call: TRBV2; cdr3_aa: CASQDRPYEQYF
j_call: TRBJ2-7; v_call: TRBV10-1; cdr3_aa: CASSAGTVSYEQYF
j_call: TRBJ2-5; v_call: TRBV29-1; cdr3_aa: CSARLSQDTQDF
j_call: TRBJ2-5; v_call: TRBV5-4; cdr3_aa: CASRVQGEETQYF
j_call: TRBJ1-6; v_call: TRBV6-1; cdr3_aa: CATDRTGRLSPLHF
j_call: TRBJ2-7; v_call: TRBV18; cdr3_aa: CASSADRGAYEQYF
j_call: TRBJ1-3; v_call: TRBV18; cdr3_aa: CASSPPKAGKNTIYF
j_call: TRBJ1-2; v_call: TRBV5-1; cdr3_aa: CASSMTGPVNYGYTF
j_call: TRBJ2-3; v_call: TRBV12-3/TRBV12-4; cdr3_aa: CASSPRDRATDTQYF
j_call: TRBJ2-1; v_call: TRBV3-1; cdr3_aa: CASSQGGRVNEQFF
j_call: TRBJ2-1; v_call: TRBV7-6; cdr3_aa: CASSARLAGNEQFF
j_call: TRBJ1-5; v_call: TRBV28; cdr3_aa: CASSSRTGHQPQHF
j_call: TRBJ2-3; v_call: TRBV6-5; cdr3_aa: CASSHSNSGDTQYF
j_call: TRBJ2-3; v_call: TRBV20-1; cdr3_aa: CSASRNTDTQYF
j_call: TRBJ2-1; v_call: TRBV7-9; cdr3_aa: CASSLRAGGSYNEQFF
j_call: TRBJ1-5; v_call: TRBV4-1; cdr3_aa: CASSPRDRAWLSNQPQHF
j_call: TRBJ2-2; v_call: TRBV18; cdr3_aa: CASSPSGVVTGELFF
j_call: TRBJ1-2; v_call: TRBV6-1; cdr3_aa: CASRRQGASGYTF
j_call: TRBJ2-7; v_call: TRBV5-1; cdr3_aa: CASSLGTSGRVRGYEQYF
j_call: TRBJ1-3; v_call: TRBV6-2/TRBV6-3; cdr3_aa: CASSHARPNSGNTIYF
j_call: TRBJ2-2; v_call: TRBV19; cdr3_aa: CASSIVVSAGELFF
j_call: TRBJ2-5; v_call: TRBV3-1; cdr3_aa: CASSQETSGRGTQYF
j_call: TRBJ2-3; v_call: TRBV6-6; cdr3_aa: CASSLQGIADTQYF
j_call: TRBJ2-7; v_call: TRBV10-1; cdr3_aa: CASSEGGRAYEQYF
j_call: TRBJ1-4; v_call: TRBV20-1; cdr3_aa: CSARDPGATNEKLFF
j_call: TRBJ2-2; v_call: TRBV12-3/TRBV12-4; cdr3_aa: CASSFFGGATGELFF
j_call: TRBJ1-1; v_call: TRBV12-3/TRBV12-4; cdr3_aa: CASLTGSEAFF
j_call: TRBJ2-3; v_call: TRBV9; cdr3_aa: CASSVDWADTQYF
j_call: TRBJ1-2; v_call: TRBV29-1; cdr3_aa: CSVATTNYGYTF
j_call: TRBJ2-1; v_call: TRBV30; cdr3_aa: CAWGKGDGYNEQFF
j_call: TRBJ2-3; v_call: TRBV25-1; cdr3_aa: CASSELGSTDTQYF
j_call: TRBJ2-6; v_call: TRBV30; cdr3_aa: CAWSRVSGANVLTF
j_call: TRBJ1-2; v_call: TRBV2; cdr3_aa: CASGWTSGGRNYGYTF
j_call: TRBJ2-7; v_call: TRBV20-1; cdr3_aa: CSARLASYEQYF
j_call: TRBJ2-7; v_call: TRBV5-1; cdr3_aa: CASSRDSGPYEQYF
j_call: TRBJ1-4; v_call: TRBV5-8; cdr3_aa: CASSFWGEKLFF
j_call: TRBJ1-1; v_call: TRBV12-3/TRBV12-4; cdr3_aa: CASSFGSQRNTEAFF
j_call: TRBJ2-4; v_call: TRBV20-1; cdr3_aa: CSATKAKNIPYF
j_call: TRBJ1-2; v_call: TRBV4-1; cdr3_aa: CASSQDPPRTVGYTF
j_call: TRBJ2-1; v_call: TRBV28; cdr3_aa: CASSFSALYRGAYNEQFF
j_call: TRBJ1-6; v_call: TRBV20-1; cdr3_aa: CSARVRGDHSPLHF
j_call: TRBJ1-1; v_call: TRBV20-1; cdr3_aa: CSARRQGARHTEAFF
j_call: TRBJ2-4; v_call: TRBV3-2; cdr3_aa: CASSQEHPGLAGGGEAKNIQYF